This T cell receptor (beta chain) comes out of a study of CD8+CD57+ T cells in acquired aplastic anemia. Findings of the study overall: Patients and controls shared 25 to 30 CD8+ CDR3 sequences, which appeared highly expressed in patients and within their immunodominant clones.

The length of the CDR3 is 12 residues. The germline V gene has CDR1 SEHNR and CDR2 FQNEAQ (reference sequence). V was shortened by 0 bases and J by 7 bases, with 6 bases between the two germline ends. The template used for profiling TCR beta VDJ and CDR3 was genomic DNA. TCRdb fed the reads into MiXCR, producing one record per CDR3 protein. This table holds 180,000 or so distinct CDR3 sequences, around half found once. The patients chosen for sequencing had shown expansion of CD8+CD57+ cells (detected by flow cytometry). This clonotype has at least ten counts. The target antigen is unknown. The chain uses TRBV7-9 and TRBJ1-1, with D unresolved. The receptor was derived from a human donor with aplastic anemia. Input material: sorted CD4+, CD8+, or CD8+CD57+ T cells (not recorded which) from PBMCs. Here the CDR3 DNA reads TGTGCCAGCAGCTTAGCGGATAATGAAGCTTTCTTT. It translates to CASSLADNEAFF.